The rows below give T cell receptor beta chains drawn from one sample of a study of T cells in localized non-small cell lung cancer. Sequencing was performed with immunoSEQ multiplex PCR; in TCRdb, only in-frame clones are kept and a portion is missing. The sample has over 25,000 clones, about 92% seen once; the top ten hold over 2%. Sequences were derived from peripheral blood, sampled before any cancer treatment. These receptors came from a female donor aged 60 or older with stage I lung adenocarcinoma. Each CDR3 is given with its conserved first and last residue. Each record gives: CDR3 length, clone size, V gene, J gene, D gene, CDR3 DNA, CDR3 protein. A D gene is named only where the DNA matches it firmly. The listing skips clone size in some rows; elsewhere it reads once, few, many or a size class.

cdr3_length: 14
clone_size: -
v_call: TRBV10-2
j_call: TRBJ1-2
d_call: TRBD1
cdr3_nt: TGCGCCAGCAGGGGGGACAGGGGATTCCATGGCTACACCTTC
cdr3_aa: CASRGDRGFHGYTF

cdr3_length: 14
clone_size: -
v_call: TRBV9
j_call: TRBJ2-3
d_call: -
cdr3_nt: TGTGCCAGCAGCCTTGGGGCAGACACAGATACGCAGTATTTT
cdr3_aa: CASSLGADTDTQYF

cdr3_length: 15
clone_size: -
v_call: TRBV7-2
j_call: TRBJ1-3
d_call: TRBD1
cdr3_nt: TGTGCCAGCAGCCCGGGACAGCCATCTGGAAACACCATATATTTT
cdr3_aa: CASSPGQPSGNTIYF

cdr3_length: 15
clone_size: -
v_call: TRBV5-5
j_call: TRBJ1-2
d_call: -
cdr3_nt: TGTGCCAGCAGCCCAGCCAGTGATCACGCATATGGCTACACCTTC
cdr3_aa: CASSPASDHAYGYTF

cdr3_length: 11
clone_size: -
v_call: TRBV5-6
j_call: TRBJ2-1
d_call: -
cdr3_nt: TGTGCCAGCAGCTCCTACAATGAGCAGTTCTTC
cdr3_aa: CASSSYNEQFF

cdr3_length: 18
clone_size: -
v_call: TRBV4-1
j_call: TRBJ2-5
d_call: TRBD2
cdr3_nt: TGCGCCAGCAGCCAAGATCGCGGACTAGCGGGGGGGCAAGAGACCCAGTACTTC
cdr3_aa: CASSQDRGLAGGQETQYF

cdr3_length: 15
clone_size: -
v_call: TRBV9
j_call: TRBJ2-5
d_call: TRBD2
cdr3_nt: TGTGCCAGCAGCGCTAGCGGGGGGGTTCAAGAGACCCAGTACTTC
cdr3_aa: CASSASGGVQETQYF

cdr3_length: 12
clone_size: -
v_call: TRBV5-6
j_call: TRBJ2-5
d_call: -
cdr3_nt: TGTGCCAGCAGCACCGAGGGGGAGACCCAGTACTTC
cdr3_aa: CASSTEGETQYF

cdr3_length: 16
clone_size: -
v_call: TRBV30
j_call: TRBJ1-1
d_call: TRBD1
cdr3_nt: TGTGCCTGGAGTGGATACCGGGACAGGGGCAACACTGAAGCTTTCTTT
cdr3_aa: CAWSGYRDRGNTEAFF

cdr3_length: 14
clone_size: -
v_call: TRBV10-2
j_call: TRBJ2-5
d_call: -
cdr3_nt: TGCGCCAGCAGTGACCTGGCTAGTGGAGAGACCCAGTACTTC
cdr3_aa: CASSDLASGETQYF

cdr3_length: 15
clone_size: -
v_call: TRBV6-1
j_call: TRBJ2-1
d_call: -
cdr3_nt: TGTGCCAGCAGTGAAGCGGGCTCTCCCCACAATGAGCAGTTCTTC
cdr3_aa: CASSEAGSPHNEQFF

cdr3_length: 13
clone_size: -
v_call: TRBV6-5
j_call: TRBJ2-7
d_call: TRBD1
cdr3_nt: TGTGCCAGCAGTGAAGCACAGGGGTTGGAACAGTACTTC
cdr3_aa: CASSEAQGLEQYF

cdr3_length: 14
clone_size: -
v_call: TRBV12-5
j_call: TRBJ2-5
d_call: -
cdr3_nt: TGTGCTAGTGTTATAGGGGGGCCTCGAGAGACCCAGTACTTC
cdr3_aa: CASVIGGPRETQYF

cdr3_length: 14
clone_size: -
v_call: TRBV21-1
j_call: TRBJ2-5
d_call: -
cdr3_nt: TGTGCCAGCAGCGTAAGGGACAGTCAAGAGACCCAGTACTTC
cdr3_aa: CASSVRDSQETQYF

cdr3_length: 14
clone_size: -
v_call: TRBV9
j_call: TRBJ1-2
d_call: -
cdr3_nt: TGTGCCAGCAGCGTAGGGGCGGGTGCCTATGGCTACACCTTC
cdr3_aa: CASSVGAGAYGYTF

cdr3_length: 13
clone_size: -
v_call: TRBV6-6
j_call: TRBJ1-5
d_call: TRBD1
cdr3_nt: TGTGCCAGCGGACAGGGGCCGAGGCAGCCCCAGCATTTT
cdr3_aa: CASGQGPRQPQHF

cdr3_length: 13
clone_size: -
v_call: TRBV6-5
j_call: TRBJ1-2
d_call: -
cdr3_nt: TGTGCCAGCAGCAAAGGACAGAACTATGGCTACACCTTC
cdr3_aa: CASSKGQNYGYTF

cdr3_length: 14
clone_size: -
v_call: TRBV30
j_call: TRBJ2-2
d_call: TRBD1
cdr3_nt: TGTGCCTACGACAGGGGCGGTGGTACCGGGGAGCTGTTTTTT
cdr3_aa: CAYDRGGGTGELFF

cdr3_length: 15
clone_size: -
v_call: TRBV10-3
j_call: TRBJ2-2
d_call: -
cdr3_nt: TGTGCCATCAGTGAATCAGGGCCGAACACCGGGGAGCTGTTTTTT
cdr3_aa: CAISESGPNTGELFF

cdr3_length: 18
clone_size: -
v_call: TRBV27
j_call: TRBJ2-7
d_call: TRBD2
cdr3_nt: TGTGCCAGCAGCCCGCCCCCGGGACTAGCGACGCAAAGGGGCGAGCAGTACTTC
cdr3_aa: CASSPPPGLATQRGEQYF

cdr3_length: 13
clone_size: -
v_call: TRBV7-9
j_call: TRBJ1-2
d_call: -
cdr3_nt: TGTGCCAGCAGCTTACTAAACCCCTATGGCCACACCTTC
cdr3_aa: CASSLLNPYGHTF

cdr3_length: 14
clone_size: -
v_call: TRBV5-6
j_call: TRBJ1-1
d_call: -
cdr3_nt: TGTGCCAGCAGCTCGGGGACCTATAACACTGAAGCTTTCTTT
cdr3_aa: CASSSGTYNTEAFF

cdr3_length: 13
clone_size: once
v_call: TRBV5-1
j_call: TRBJ2-7
d_call: TRBD1
cdr3_nt: TGCGCCAGCAGATCCACAGGGGGGCACGAGCAGTACTTC
cdr3_aa: CASRSTGGHEQYF

cdr3_length: 13
clone_size: -
v_call: TRBV11-2
j_call: TRBJ2-3
d_call: -
cdr3_nt: TGTGCCAGCAGCGTAGTGGGGACAGATACGCAGTATTTT
cdr3_aa: CASSVVGTDTQYF

cdr3_length: 14
clone_size: -
v_call: TRBV11-2
j_call: TRBJ2-3
d_call: TRBD1
cdr3_nt: TGTGCCAGCAGCTTAGACAGGGGGCCAGATACGCAGTATTTT
cdr3_aa: CASSLDRGPDTQYF

cdr3_length: 16
clone_size: -
v_call: TRBV9
j_call: TRBJ1-4
d_call: -
cdr3_nt: TGTGCCAGCAGCCCCAGGGGTGGGGCAGGGGTAGAAAAACTGTTTTTT
cdr3_aa: CASSPRGGAGVEKLFF

cdr3_length: 11
clone_size: -
v_call: TRBV10-2
j_call: TRBJ1-2
d_call: -
cdr3_nt: TGCGCCAGCAGTAGCACGGATGGCTACACCTTC
cdr3_aa: CASSSTDGYTF

cdr3_length: 18
clone_size: -
v_call: TRBV21-1
j_call: TRBJ2-3
d_call: -
cdr3_nt: TGTGCCAGCAGCCGACTAGCGGGGCTGTTTTCTAGCACAGATACGCAGTATTTT
cdr3_aa: CASSRLAGLFSSTDTQYF

cdr3_length: 14
clone_size: -
v_call: TRBV7-2
j_call: TRBJ2-7
d_call: TRBD1
cdr3_nt: TGTGCCAGCAGCCGGACAGGGGGCCCCTACGAGCAGTACTTC
cdr3_aa: CASSRTGGPYEQYF

cdr3_length: 17
clone_size: -
v_call: TRBV19
j_call: TRBJ2-1
d_call: TRBD1
cdr3_nt: TGTGCCAGTTCCCAATGGGGACAGGAGAGCTCCTACAATGAGCAGTTCTTC
cdr3_aa: CASSQWGQESSYNEQFF

cdr3_length: 13
clone_size: -
v_call: TRBV7-2
j_call: TRBJ2-7
d_call: -
cdr3_nt: TGTGCCAGCAGCGGGGGGAACTCCTACGAGCAGTACTTC
cdr3_aa: CASSGGNSYEQYF

cdr3_length: 13
clone_size: -
v_call: TRBV6-1
j_call: TRBJ1-5
d_call: -
cdr3_nt: TGTGCCAGCAGAACAGATCACAATCAGCCCCAGCATTTT
cdr3_aa: CASRTDHNQPQHF

cdr3_length: 13
clone_size: -
v_call: TRBV28
j_call: TRBJ1-2
d_call: -
cdr3_nt: TGTGCCAGCAGCACCGGGACAAGGGCTGGCTACACCTTC
cdr3_aa: CASSTGTRAGYTF

cdr3_length: 15
clone_size: -
v_call: TRBV5-1
j_call: TRBJ1-6
d_call: -
cdr3_nt: TGCGCCAGCAGCTTGGAAGGATCTCTGGTTTCACCCCTCCACTTT
cdr3_aa: CASSLEGSLVSPLHF

cdr3_length: 15
clone_size: -
v_call: TRBV2
j_call: TRBJ1-1
d_call: -
cdr3_nt: TGTGCCAGCAGTGAGTCGGGACCCGGGGGTACTGAAGCTTTCTTT
cdr3_aa: CASSESGPGGTEAFF

cdr3_length: 14
clone_size: -
v_call: TRBV6-5
j_call: TRBJ2-5
d_call: -
cdr3_nt: TGTGCCAGCAGACAGAAGTGGGGGTACTGGGTCCAGTACTTC
cdr3_aa: CASRQKWGYWVQYF

cdr3_length: 16
clone_size: -
v_call: TRBV5-1
j_call: TRBJ2-7
d_call: TRBD1
cdr3_nt: TGCGCCAGCAGCCCACAGGGGGCTAACCGGTATCTCGAGCAGTACTTC
cdr3_aa: CASSPQGANRYLEQYF